The 21 T cell receptor beta chains below all came from one sample that was sequenced in a study of blood T cells in healthy people across ages. With a J-beta primer mix and a sample-barcoded 5' primer, a second PCR ran about 7 to 12 cycles. TCRdb analysed the 5' RACE reads with MiXCR anew, one entry per CDR3 protein. Altogether roughly 500,000 distinct CDR3 sequences are present, 27% being singletons, with the ten largest covering about a fifth. Sample: blood. These receptors all stem from a woman between 70 and 85 years old in good health.

This chain uses TRBV2 with TRBJ2-3; maybe TRBD1 (7 bases). The CDR3 has 13 amino acids. The V gene's germline CDR1 is SNHLY and CDR2 FYNNEI. Trimming shortened V by 8 bases and J by 1 base, and 10 bases separated the two germline ends. For the CDR3, the DNA is TGTGCCAGCGGAGGGACAGGCACAGATACGCAGTATTTT. It codes for CASGGTGTDTQYF.

The chain uses TRBV18 and TRBJ2-7, with D possibly matching TRBD2 (5 bases). Trimming took off 3 bases at V and 0 bases at J, with 18 bases between the two ends. The CDR3 runs 17 residues. From germline, CDR1 is KGHSH and CDR2 LQKENI. DNA of the CDR3: TGTGCCAGCTCACCTTCGGGAAACAGTTTTTACTCCTACGAGCAGTACTTC. It encodes CASSPSGNSFYSYEQYF.

The J gene is TRBJ2-5, the V gene TRBV2; D is uncertain. Matching the DNA end better, TRBJ2-1 makes the J call doubtful. This CDR3 is built from 12 residues. Looked up from germline, CDR1 is SNHLY and CDR2 is FYNNEI. The CDR3 sequence: CASSKSGDEQFF. CDR3 nucleotide sequence: TGTGCCAGCTCCAAGAGTGGGGATGAGCAGTTCTTC.

This clonotype has only a few counts. The rearrangement uses TRBV6-2 or TRBV6-3 and TRBJ1-2, with D unclear. V shed 3 bases and J shed 5 bases, with 10 bases lying between them. CDR3 length: 13 residues. CDR1 is MNHEY, CDR2 SVGEGT, per germline. The CDR3, as DNA: TGTGCCAGCAGTTATACCCATGGGTATGGCTACACCTTC. Encoded protein: CASSYTHGYGYTF.

CDR3 in amino acids: CASSRGTGDGLLSYGYTF. DNA of the CDR3: TGTGCCAGCAGCCGTGGGACAGGGGACGGCCTATTAAGCTATGGCTACACCTTC. The chain employs TRBV7-9 and TRBJ1-2; 10 nucleotides align to TRBD1. CDR1 is SEHNR and CDR2 is FQNEAQ in the germline V gene (reference sequence). CDR3 length equals 18 residues. V was clipped by 5 bases and J by 4 bases; unmatched bases: 16.

The V call is TRBV5-1, the J call TRBJ1-1, with D possibly matching TRBD1 (5 bases). The CDR3 has 15 residues. Germline CDR1 SGHRS, CDR2 YFSETQ. Between the trimmed V and J ends, which lost 4 bases and 3 bases, there was a span of 16 bases. The CDR3 coding sequence is TGCGCCAGCAGCCGGACGGGGGGATTGGACACTGAAGCTTTCTTT. Translation gives CASSRTGGLDTEAFF.

The genes are TRBV27 and TRBJ1-1; D ambiguous. The V gene's germline CDR1 is MNHEY and CDR2 SMNVEV (reference sequence). Trimming took 3 bases from V and 9 from J, leaving 14 bases between them. The CDR3 consists of 13 residues. Here the CDR3 DNA reads TGTGCCAGCAGTTTGGACCCATCTACCCAAGCTTTCTTT. Its translation: CASSLDPSTQAFF.

This clonotype appeared a few times. The chain employs TRBV5-1 and TRBJ2-5; TRBD1 agrees at 7 bases. CDR1 and CDR2 from the germline V gene are SGHRS and YFSETQ. The CDR3 spans 15 residues. V shed 4 bases and J 2 bases; nucleotides not matched to a gene: 8. The CDR3 DNA reads TGCGCCAGCAGCATGACCCGGGGACAGCAAGAGACCCAGTACTTC. Amino acids: CASSMTRGQQETQYF.

This sequence joins TRBV20-1 and TRBJ1-2; D remains ambiguous. The CDR3 sequence is 14 residues long. V was clipped by 6 bases and J by 7 bases, with 21 bases between them. Germline V CDR1 and CDR2: DFQATT, SNEGSKA (reference sequence). The CDR3 DNA sequence: TGCAGTGCCCCCGACCCCCCCGGGTCTGGTGGCTACACCTTC. This codes for CSAPDPPGSGGYTF.

This clonotype was picked up a small number of times. The DNA of the CDR3 is TGTGCCATCAGTGATCCAAGGGCCAGACGGTACAATGAGCAGTTCTTC. Its protein is CAISDPRARRYNEQFF. The chain has TRBV10-3 and TRBJ2-1; D not resolved. The V gene's germline CDR1 is ENHRY and CDR2 SYGVKD. V lost 3 bases and J lost 4, with 16 bases in between. This CDR3 comprises 16 residues.

The chain uses TRBV29-1 and TRBJ1-3; D is unresolved. Looked up from germline, CDR1 is SQVTM and CDR2 is ANQGSEA. The ends were cut back, 7 bases at V and 0 bases at J, with 10 bases in the middle. The CDR3 length is 13 residues. CDR3 region: CSARLISGNTIYF. DNA for the CDR3: TGCAGCGCCCGACTTATCTCTGGAAACACCATATATTTT.

In this sample, this clonotype turned up a few times. This chain links TRBV28 with TRBJ1-4; possibly TRBD1 for D (5 bases). Trimming stripped 5 bases from V and 8 bases from J, with 21 bases between. The CDR3 sequence is 16 residues long. Germline V gene sequence: CDR1 MDHEN, CDR2 SYDVKM. Here the CDR3 reads CASSTPGRSVGEKLFF. CDR3 DNA sequence: TGTGCCAGCAGTACACCGGGACGTTCCGTTGGAGAAAAACTGTTTTTT.

This clonotype has a handful of counts. The chain is built from TRBV7-2 and TRBJ2-1, with 8 positions matching TRBD2. The V gene's germline CDR1 is SGHTA and CDR2 FQGNSA. V shed 0 bases, J shed 0 bases, and the junction held 7 bases outside the gene matches. The CDR3 totals 18 residues. The CDR3 here is CASSLASGGYSSYNEQFF. The DNA for the CDR3 is TGTGCCAGCAGCTTAGCCAGCGGGGGTTACAGCTCCTACAATGAGCAGTTCTTC.

The sample holds a few counts of this clonotype. V is TRBV3-1 and J is TRBJ1-4; TRBD1 might be the D (6 bases). Trimming cost V 4 bases and J 3 bases, with 15 bases left between them. The CDR3 loop spans 16 amino acids. Germline V gene lookup returns CDR1 LGHDT and CDR2 YNNKEL (reference sequence). The CDR3: CASSPSTGQANEKLFF. The CDR3 DNA sequence: TGTGCCAGCAGCCCCTCTACAGGGCAGGCTAATGAAAAACTGTTTTTT.

This clonotype was found many times. This sequence joins TRBV27 and TRBJ2-7; TRBD1 matches at 7 bases. Per the germline V gene, CDR1 is MNHEY and CDR2 is SMNVEV (reference sequence). J gave up 4 bases and V 2 bases, and 5 bases lay outside the gene matches. The CDR3 loop spans 14 amino acids. The CDR3 sequence is CASSLQGDPYEQYF. The CDR3 nucleotides read TGTGCCAGCAGTTTACAGGGGGACCCATACGAGCAGTACTTC.

This clonotype has just a few counts. This chain uses TRBV20-1 with TRBJ2-2; 9 bases map to TRBD2. Per germline, CDR1 DFQATT and CDR2 SNEGSKA (reference sequence). V was pared by 0 bases and J by 3 bases, with 5 bases of the junction left unmatched. The CDR3 loop spans 16 amino acids. For the CDR3, the DNA is TGCAGTGCTAGAGATCGGCGGGGGGGCGACACCGGGGAGCTGTTTTTT. Residues: CSARDRRGGDTGELFF.

The chain has TRBV6-5 and TRBJ2-5; 8 bases align to TRBD1. Germline V lookup: CDR1 MNHEY, CDR2 SVGAGI. V lost 2 bases, J lost 5 bases, and 4 bases stayed unmatched. This CDR3 has 14 amino acids. The CDR3 nucleotides read TGTGCCAGCAGTTACCAGACAGGGGTGGAGACCCAGTACTTC. Translation gives CASSYQTGVETQYF.

The CDR3 DNA reads TGTGCCAGCAGTGACCCTAGGGGCAGCGTAGCCAAAAACATTCAGTACTTC. The encoded protein is CASSDPRGSVAKNIQYF. The chain joins TRBV6-4 to TRBJ2-4; possibly TRBD1 for D (5 bases). The CDR3 totals 17 residues. Germline V CDR1 and CDR2: MRHNA, SNTAGT. V was pared by 2 bases and J by 0 bases, with 14 bases between.

This clonotype turned up a few times. The V call is TRBV15, the J call TRBJ1-2, with D uncertain. CDR3 length: 12 amino acids. Germline assignment: CDR1 LNHNV and CDR2 YYDKDF (reference sequence). V was cut by 1 base and J by 7 bases, with 7 bases left in between. CDR3 nucleotides: TGTGCCACCAGCAGAGCCCGGTCTGGCTACACCTTC. As protein: CATSRARSGYTF.

J is TRBJ2-1 and V is TRBV14, with TRBD1 identical over 10 bases. Germline CDR1 is SGHDN and CDR2 is FVKESK. Trimming at V came to 5 bases and at J to 7 bases, leaving 5 bases not matched to a gene. The CDR3 runs 14 residues. This CDR3 reads CASSGRQGANEQFF. In DNA, the CDR3 is TGTGCCAGCAGCGGGCGACAGGGGGCGAATGAGCAGTTCTTC. The complete variable domain, with remaining parts taken from reference TRBV14 and TRBJ2-1, reads EAGVTQFPSHSVIEKGQTVTLRCDPISGHDNLYWYRRVMGKEIKFLLHFVKESKQDESGMPNNRFLAERTGGTYSTLKVQPAELEDSGVYFCASSGRQGANEQFFGPGTRLTVL.

The V and J genes are TRBV5-1 and TRBJ1-4, with 8 bases matching TRBD1. Germline V CDR1 and CDR2: SGHRS, YFSETQ. The trim removed 2 bases at V and 7 bases at J, leaving 7 bases unmatched. The CDR3 runs to 15 residues. The CDR3 here is CASSLRQGTGEKLFF. CDR3 coding DNA: TGCGCCAGCAGCTTAAGACAGGGGACGGGTGAAAAACTGTTTTTT.